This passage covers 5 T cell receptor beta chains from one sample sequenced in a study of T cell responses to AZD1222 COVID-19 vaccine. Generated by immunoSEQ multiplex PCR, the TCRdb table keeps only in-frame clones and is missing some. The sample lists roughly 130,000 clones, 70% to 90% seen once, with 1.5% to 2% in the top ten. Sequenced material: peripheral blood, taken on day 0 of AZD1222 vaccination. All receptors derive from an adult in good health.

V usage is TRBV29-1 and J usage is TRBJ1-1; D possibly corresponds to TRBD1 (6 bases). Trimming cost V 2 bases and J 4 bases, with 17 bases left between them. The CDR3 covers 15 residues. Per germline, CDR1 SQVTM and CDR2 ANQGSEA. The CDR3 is CSVESMAGGGTEAFF. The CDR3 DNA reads TGCAGCGTTGAATCCATGGCAGGAGGGGGCACTGAAGCTTTCTTT.

In DNA, the CDR3 is TGTGCCAGCAGTTGGCGTGGGGCTGGAGCTTTCTTT. This sequence encodes CASSWRGAGAFF. The J gene is TRBJ1-1, the V gene TRBV12-3 or TRBV12-4; a weak D match, TRBD1 (5 bases). The germline V and J ends were trimmed by 4 bases and 10 bases, with 13 bases remaining between them. This CDR3 is 12 amino acids long.

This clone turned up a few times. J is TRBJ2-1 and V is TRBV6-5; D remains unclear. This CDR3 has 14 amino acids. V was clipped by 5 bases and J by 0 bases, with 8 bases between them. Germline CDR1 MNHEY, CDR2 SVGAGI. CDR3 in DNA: TGTGCCAGCAGTAGCGAGCCCTCCTACAATGAGCAGTTCTTC. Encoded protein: CASSSEPSYNEQFF.

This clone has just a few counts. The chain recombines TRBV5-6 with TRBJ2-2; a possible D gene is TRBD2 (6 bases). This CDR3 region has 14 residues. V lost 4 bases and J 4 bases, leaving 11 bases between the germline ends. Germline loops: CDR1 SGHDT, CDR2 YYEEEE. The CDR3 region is CASSRRGPTGELFF. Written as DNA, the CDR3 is TGTGCCAGCAGCCGGAGGGGCCCCACCGGGGAGCTGTTTTTT.

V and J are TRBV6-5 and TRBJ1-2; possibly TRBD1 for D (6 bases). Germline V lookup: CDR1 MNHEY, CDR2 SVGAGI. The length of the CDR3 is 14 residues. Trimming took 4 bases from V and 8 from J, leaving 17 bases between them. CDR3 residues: CASSSPPGARGYTF. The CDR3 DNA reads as TGTGCCAGCAGTTCTCCTCCGGGGGCGCGGGGCTACACCTTC.